A single sample is the source of the 6 T cell receptor beta chains below, sequenced in a study of shared clonotypes between healthy human individuals. The protocol was immunoSEQ multiplex PCR, while the TCRdb copy is restricted to in-frame clones and leaves out a portion. Among 2 million to 2.5 million clones, 80% to 95% were seen once, and the ten largest hold around 0.4%. Sequencing was performed on naive CD4+ T cells from PBMCs. Subset indicated: CD45RA+ positively selected. The receptors originated from a man aged 18 to 29 in good health. Some clones in this sample may be carry-over from other donors' samples.

This clone was seen a single time. The chain is built from TRBV6-1 and TRBJ1-6; perhaps TRBD1 as D (6 bases). In germline, CDR1 is MNHNS, CDR2 SASEGT. The CDR3 loop spans 13 amino acids. V gave up 6 bases and J gave up 9 bases, with 12 bases separating them. DNA for the CDR3: TGTGCCAGCAGAGCACAGGGAGGTTCACCCCTCCACTTT. It yields the protein CASRAQGGSPLHF.

The chain combines TRBV5-1 with TRBJ1-1; a weak D match, TRBD1 (5 bases). The length of the CDR3 is 13 residues. V gave up 4 bases and J gave up 4 bases, with 11 bases separating them. Germline V gives CDR1 SGHRS, CDR2 YFSETQ. The CDR3 bases are TGCGCCAGCAGCGAGGGGATGGGCACTGAAGCTTTCTTT. It codes for CASSEGMGTEAFF.

The chain uses TRBV5-6 and TRBJ2-1; no clear D. The CDR3 extends over 13 amino acids. In germline, CDR1 is SGHDT, CDR2 YYEEEE. V shed 1 base and J shed 10 bases, with 12 bases lying between them. The CDR3 nucleotides are TGTGCCAGCAGCTTGCTTCGGGCCAGCGAGCAGTTCTTC. Its protein product is CASSLLRASEQFF.

This chain connects TRBV18 to TRBJ2-7; possible D gene TRBD1, 5 bases. Germline V lookup: CDR1 KGHSH, CDR2 LQKENI. V dropped 4 bases and J dropped 0 bases, with 10 bases sitting between them. The CDR3 loop spans 14 amino acids. CDR3 nucleotide sequence: TGTGCCAGCTCACGAGACAGAAGCTCCTACGAGCAGTACTTC. This gives the protein CASSRDRSSYEQYF.

As regards this clone: Different DNA sequences within this sample yield the same CDR3. CDR3 sequence: CASSQPGQGAGEQFF. DNA for the CDR3: TGCGCCAGCAGCCAGCCGGGACAGGGGGCTGGTGAGCAGTTCTTC. This rearrangement joins TRBV4-3 to TRBJ2-1, with 12 bases lining up with TRBD1. Germline V CDR1 and CDR2: LGHNA, YSLEER. This CDR3 comprises 15 residues. V was clipped by 3 bases and J by 9 bases; unmatched bases: 6.

The genes are TRBV7-7 and TRBJ2-1, with TRBD2 identical over 12 bases. The germline CDR1 and CDR2 sequences are SSHAT and FNYEAQ (reference sequence). Germline trimming cut 1 base from V and 9 bases from J; bases unmatched to any gene: 4. The CDR3 covers 15 residues. CDR3 bases: TGTGCCAGCAGCTTAGGACTAGCGGGAGAACCTGAGCAGTTCTTC. This encodes CASSLGLAGEPEQFF.